This T cell receptor (beta chain) was observed in a study of blood T cells in healthy people across ages. About the research overall: Roughly one uniquely barcoded beta molecule per two T cells was captured. Regarding the study as a whole: It was held that diversity estimates obtained from one million T cells represented underestimates.

With regard to this clonotype: The antigen is undetermined.

Per the germline V gene, CDR1 is DFQATT and CDR2 is SNEGSKA (reference sequence). V was clipped by 2 bases and J by 7 bases; unmatched bases: 4. The CDR3 spans 12 residues. The donors, healthy Caucasians from Russia, were aged about 6 to 95. At least 6.5 million PBMCs were isolated per sample. Sample-barcoded 5' priming and a J-beta primer mix drove a second PCR of about 6 to 12 cycles. Each CDR3 protein gets one entry after TCRdb re-called the 5' RACE reads with MiXCR. This sample yields about a million distinct CDR3 sequences, of which about 51% are seen a single time; roughly a fifth belongs to the top ten.

The chain employs TRBV20-1 and TRBJ1-2, with 7 bases matching TRBD1. The specimen was blood. The TCR originated in an older woman in good health. The CDR3 protein is CSARRQGGGYTF. In nucleotides, the CDR3 is TGCAGTGCTAGACGACAGGGAGGTGGCTACACCTTC.